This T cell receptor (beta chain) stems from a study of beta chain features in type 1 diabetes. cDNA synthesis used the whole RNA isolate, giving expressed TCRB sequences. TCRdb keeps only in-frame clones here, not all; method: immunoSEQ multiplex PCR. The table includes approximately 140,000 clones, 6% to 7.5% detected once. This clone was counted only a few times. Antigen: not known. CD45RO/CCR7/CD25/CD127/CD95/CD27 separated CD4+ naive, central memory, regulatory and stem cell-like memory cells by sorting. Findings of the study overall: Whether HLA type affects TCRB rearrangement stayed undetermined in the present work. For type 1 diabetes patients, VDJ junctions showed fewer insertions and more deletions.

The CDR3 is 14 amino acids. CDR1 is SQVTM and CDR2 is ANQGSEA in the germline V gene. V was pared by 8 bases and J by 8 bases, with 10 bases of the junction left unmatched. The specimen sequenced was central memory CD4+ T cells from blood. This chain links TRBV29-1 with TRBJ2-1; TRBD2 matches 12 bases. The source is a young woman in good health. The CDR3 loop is CSSWTSGKGDEQFF. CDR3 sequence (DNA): TGCAGCTCGTGGACTAGCGGGAAAGGAGATGAGCAGTTCTTC.